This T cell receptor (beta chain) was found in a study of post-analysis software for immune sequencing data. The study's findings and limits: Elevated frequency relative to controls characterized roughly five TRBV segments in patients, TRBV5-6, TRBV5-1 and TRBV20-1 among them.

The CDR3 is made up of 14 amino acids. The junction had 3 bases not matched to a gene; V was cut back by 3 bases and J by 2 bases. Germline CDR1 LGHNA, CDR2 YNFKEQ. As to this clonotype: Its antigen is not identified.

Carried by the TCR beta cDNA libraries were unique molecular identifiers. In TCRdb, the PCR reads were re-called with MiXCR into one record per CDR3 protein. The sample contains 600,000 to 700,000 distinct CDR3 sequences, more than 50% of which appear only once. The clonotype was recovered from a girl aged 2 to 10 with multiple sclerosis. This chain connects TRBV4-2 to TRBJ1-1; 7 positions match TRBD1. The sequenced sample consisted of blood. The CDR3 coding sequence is TGTGCCAGCAGCCAGGCAGGGGGAAACACTGAAGCTTTCTTT. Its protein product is CASSQAGGNTEAFF.